The source of this T cell receptor beta chain is a study of OX40 agonist ivuxolimab in advanced cancers. In the study overall: Under the entry rules, prior anti-PD-1, anti-PD-L1 or anti-CTLA-4 therapy was allowed, and approximately 40% had some.

This clone occurred a few times. Its antigen is not known. Patients with autoimmune history or systemic immunosuppression were excluded. The data were produced by immunoSEQ multiplex PCR, yet TCRdb's version contains in-frame clones alone and is incomplete. The sample contains roughly 59,000 clones, under 90% of which appear only once. Overall study results and limits: Still undetermined is the antigen specificity of the expanded peripheral T cells.

Trimming removed 4 bases at V and 5 bases at J, with 10 bases between. The CDR3 has 13 amino acids. CDR1 is SNHLY, CDR2 FYNNEI, per germline. The chain couples TRBV2 to TRBJ2-3; no reliable D call. The clonotype comes from an adult with an advanced solid tumor such as melanoma, head and neck, liver or kidney cancer. The source was CD4+ or CD8+ T cells sorted from blood, collected in a trial of the OX40 agonist ivuxolimab. CDR3: CASSGSNIDTQYF. CDR3 DNA: TGTGCCAGCAGTGGCAGTAACATAGATACGCAGTATTTT.